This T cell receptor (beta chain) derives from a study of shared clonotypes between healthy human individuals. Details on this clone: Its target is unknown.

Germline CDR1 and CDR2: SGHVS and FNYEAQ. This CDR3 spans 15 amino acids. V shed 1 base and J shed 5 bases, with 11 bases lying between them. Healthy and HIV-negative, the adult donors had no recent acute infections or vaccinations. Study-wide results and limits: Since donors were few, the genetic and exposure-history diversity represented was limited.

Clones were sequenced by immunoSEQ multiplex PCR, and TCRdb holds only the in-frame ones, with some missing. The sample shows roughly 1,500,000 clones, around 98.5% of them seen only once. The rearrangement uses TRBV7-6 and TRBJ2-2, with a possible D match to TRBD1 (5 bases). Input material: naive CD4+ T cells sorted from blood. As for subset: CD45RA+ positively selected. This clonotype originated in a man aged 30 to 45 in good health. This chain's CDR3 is CASSLGPQGTGELFF. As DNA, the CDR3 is TGTGCCAGCAGCTTAGGGCCTCAGGGAACCGGGGAGCTGTTTTTT.